The source of this T cell receptor beta chain is a study of shared clonotypes between healthy human individuals. Genomic DNA of every subset was divided equally among multiple immunoSEQ plates. Study processing details: Junction-only sequences without quality scores came from ImmunoSEQ, so filtering differed. Measured with immunoSEQ multiplex PCR; TCRdb has only the in-frame clones, and not every one. V, J and clone size reflect that table, while D and trimming were determined from the DNA. Of fewer than 700,000 clones in the sample, around 76% were seen once. Germline loops: CDR1 SGDLS, CDR2 YYNGEE. The length of the CDR3 is 16 residues. Trimming took 0 bases from V and 5 from J, leaving 17 bases between them. To note about this clone: Its antigen is currently unknown.

Study findings and constraints: Collection of samples was limited to blood; tissue repertoires likely differ. What limited the represented genetic and exposure-history diversity was the small number of donors.

This chain links TRBV9 with TRBJ2-5; D call uncertain. Sequenced input: PBMCs. The receptor's source is a woman aged 40 to 55 in good health. Some clones in this sample may be carry-over from other donors' samples. The CDR3 nucleotides read TGTGCCAGCAGCGTAGGTCTTGGGCTAAGTGGGGAGACCCAGTACTTC. This codes for CASSVGLGLSGETQYF.